The source of this TCR beta chain is a study of T cells after yellow fever vaccination. Study-level information: It was SMART-Seq v4 Ultra Low Input that prepared the fractions with low cell numbers.

5'RACE template switching produced TCR cDNA carrying a universal primer site and UMIs. TCRdb ran MiXCR on the 5' RACE reads and lists one entry per CDR3 protein. The sample lists over 200,000 distinct CDR3 sequences, less than 7.5% occurring once. Findings and limits, study-wide: Clonotype sharing between CD4 and CD8 compartments was small. Booster samples showed a return of most primary-vaccination clones (approximately 96% CD4, 85% to 90% CD8).

This clonotype was detected ten times or more. Its antigen remains unidentified. Germline values: CDR1 SGHAT, CDR2 FQNNGV. V lost 2 bases to trimming and J lost 0 bases, with 12 bases between them. The CDR3 runs to 16 residues. This TCR derives from a man under 40 who received the YFV17D yellow fever vaccine. The source was CD4+ T cells sorted from PBMCs, collected on the day of the yellow fever booster vaccination. The rearrangement links TRBV11-2 to TRBJ2-3, with D possibly matching TRBD1 (5 bases). This CDR3 is CASSLRSGQSTDTQYF. DNA of the CDR3: TGTGCCAGCAGCTTACGGTCAGGGCAAAGCACAGATACGCAGTATTTT.